This T cell receptor (beta chain) stems from a study of blood T cell repertoires in COVID-19. At the level of the study: Collection of acute and convalescent COVID-19 samples took place in the United States, Italy and Spain. PBMCs, B-cell-depleted T cells, or T cells were the source of the cDNA or gDNA that made up the material.

The assay was immunoSEQ multiplex PCR, and TCRdb's table has in-frame clones only and misses some. The data show about 400,000 clones, around 90% seen once. Germline-derived CDR1 and CDR2 are LGHNT and FRNRAP. V shed 1 base, J shed 9 bases, and the junction held 3 bases outside the gene matches. The CDR3 sequence is 13 residues long. Sequenced sample: PBMCs or T cells enriched from blood (not recorded which). V usage is TRBV12-5 and J usage is TRBJ1-2; 9 nucleotides align to TRBD1. The TCR comes from a woman between 40 and 55 years old with acute COVID-19. CDR3 coding DNA: TGTGCTAGTGGTTTGGGGGGACAGGGTCGCTACACCTTC. Protein product: CASGLGGQGRYTF.